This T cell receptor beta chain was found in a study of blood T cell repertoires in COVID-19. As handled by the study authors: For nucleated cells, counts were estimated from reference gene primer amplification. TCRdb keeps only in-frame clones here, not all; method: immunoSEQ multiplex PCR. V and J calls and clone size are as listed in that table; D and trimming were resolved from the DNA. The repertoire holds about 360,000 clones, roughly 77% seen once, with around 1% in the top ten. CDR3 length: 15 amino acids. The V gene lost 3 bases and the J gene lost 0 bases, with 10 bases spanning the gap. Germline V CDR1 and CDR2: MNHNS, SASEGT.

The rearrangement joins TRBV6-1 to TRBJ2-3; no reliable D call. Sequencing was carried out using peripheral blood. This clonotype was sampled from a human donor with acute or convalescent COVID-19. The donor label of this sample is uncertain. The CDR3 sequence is CASSDVLVSTDTQYF. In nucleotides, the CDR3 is TGTGCCAGCAGTGACGTGCTAGTAAGCACAGATACGCAGTATTTT.